Sequencing of this T cell receptor (beta chain) was carried out in a study of blood T cell repertoires in COVID-19 (TCRdb year 2020). Broadly, across the study: Samples from collaborators originated in the United States, Italy and Spain and spanned both the acute and convalescent phases of COVID-19. The material from the prospective study consisted of cDNA or gDNA derived from T cells, B-cell-depleted T cells, or PBMCs. The dataset comprised deeply sampled blood TCRbeta repertoires from subjects exposed to, actively infected with, or recovered from COVID-19. The repertoires were made available in a free public database intended to serve as a resource for research on the immune response to SARS-CoV-2. The samples were drawn from the first 160 participants of the ongoing ImmuneRACE study and from 1,254 subjects provided by 6 global collaborators. The sample metadata nearly always contained a de-identified subject ID, COVID-19 status, age in years and sex. Where available, HLA class I and class II types were obtained from metadata supplied by the sample provider rather than from assay-based typing. Study-wide findings and limitations: The quantity of clinical and demographic metadata differed by source and by participant and was supplied without curation.

The immunoSEQ Assay, a bias-controlled multiplex PCR, was used to amplify TCRbeta CDR3 regions from genomic DNA. In the authors' own workflow: The number of nucleated cells in each sample was estimated from the amplification of reference gene primers within the assay. To quantify the absolute abundance of each unique TCRbeta CDR3 rearrangement, sequence reads were collapsed and filtered. For each sample, productive Simpson clonality was calculated by taking the square root of Simpson's diversity index across productive rearrangements. Drawn from immuneACCESS, this table holds only the in-frame rearrangements with V and J called that TCRdb kept. Clones are partly lost; checked studies trace under half to an unresolved V gene and leave the rest unexplained. V and J calls and clone size are copied from that table; D and trimming were computed from the DNA. In this sample the table shows some 300,000 clones, around nine tenths of which occur a single time. The ten largest clones add up to approximately 1.8% of the sample.

One collaborating source in Seattle enrolled patients during active infection and followed them longitudinally through the course of disease. Collaborating institutions collected whole blood in K2EDTA tubes following their own protocols. For TCRbeta analysis, collaborators shipped samples as frozen whole blood, isolated PBMCs, or DNA extracted from either of those sample types. For this clone: The antigen it recognizes is unknown. Per-nucleotide qualities are absent, and no much larger clonotype sits a single base away.

V is shortened by 5 bases, J by 9 bases, and the region joining them spans 17 bases. Looking up the germline V gene (reference sequence) yields CDR1 PRHDT and CDR2 FYEKMQ. The CDR3, from cysteine to phenylalanine, totals 15 residues. Just the 45-base CDR3 DNA is kept, in frame starting at base 1. The chain uses TRBV13 and TRBJ1-6; no D gene call is confident. The receptor comes from a woman in her 30s with COVID-19, enrolled during active disease. The material sequenced was peripheral blood. The CDR3 protein is CASSPQTGAFSPLHF. The DNA sequence is given as TGTGCCAGCAGCCCTCAGACGGGAGCTTTTTCACCCCTCCACTTT. Supplemented by the reference TRBV13 and TRBJ1-6 proteins around the CDR3, the complete variable domain is AAGVIQSPRHLIKEKRETATLKCYPIPRHDTVYWYQQGPGQDPQFLISFYEKMQSDKGSIPDRFSAQQFSDYHSELNMSSLELGDSALYFCASSPQTGAFSPLHFGNGTRLTVT.